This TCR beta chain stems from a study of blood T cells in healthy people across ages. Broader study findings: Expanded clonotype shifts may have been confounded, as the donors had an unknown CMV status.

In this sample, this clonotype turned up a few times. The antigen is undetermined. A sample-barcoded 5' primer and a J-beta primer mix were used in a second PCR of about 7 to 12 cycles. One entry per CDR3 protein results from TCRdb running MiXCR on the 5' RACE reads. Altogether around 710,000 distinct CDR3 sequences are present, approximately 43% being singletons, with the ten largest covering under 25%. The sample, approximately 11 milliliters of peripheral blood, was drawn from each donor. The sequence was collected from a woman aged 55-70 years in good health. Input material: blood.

CDR3 DNA: TGTGCCAGCAGCCAGGGGGGGGTAAATGAGCAGTTCTTC. The encoded protein is CASSQGGVNEQFF. The V and J genes are TRBV4-2 and TRBJ2-1, with TRBD2 matching over 7 bases. The CDR3 contains 13 residues. Trimming cost V 3 bases and J 7 bases; bases outside gene matches: 3. Germline CDR1 LGHNA, CDR2 YNFKEQ.